This record concerns one T cell receptor beta chain sequence. This clonotype occurred a few times. Its antigen is still unknown. The sample holds no much larger clone one base away, and base qualities are not on file. The sample is drawn from a study of T-cell memory formation after mild COVID-19 (TCRdb year 2021). For the study in its entirety: Most TCR sequence clusters were specific to one of the two donors. In a couple of donors, T-cell clones that expanded and contracted after mild COVID-19 were tracked by sequencing TCRalpha and TCRbeta repertoires over time. Two young, previously healthy adult volunteers made up the cohort, one male and one female. What the authors observed across the whole study: Balanced CD4/CD8 phenotypes were observed for clones contracting from day 15 to 85, whereas a bias towards CD4+ was observed for a second wave of clones expanding from day 15 to 37. Some responding clones were detected in pre-infection memory, suggesting pre-existing cross-reactive memory T cells joined the SARS-CoV-2 response. The study included only two mild cases, and larger cohorts that include severe cases with pre-infection samples were judged to be necessary. The second-wave clones that peaked on day 37 were not confirmed to be SARS-CoV-2 specific. Contracting CD4+ clones were located mainly in the CM and EM memory subsets, whereas CD8+ clones were found to be enriched in EMRA.

Ficoll-Paque density gradient centrifugation was the method used to isolate PBMCs. Compared with germline, V lacks 2 bases and J lacks 6 bases; bases without a gene match: 6. The CDR3 runs 14 amino acids, cysteine and phenylalanine included. Only CDR3 DNA remains: 42 bases, in frame from the first base. This sample was sequenced with an Illumina NovaSeq 6000. cDNA libraries for TCRalpha and TCRbeta were prepared by 5'RACE using constant-segment primers, with sample barcodes and unique molecular identifiers added. Trizol reagent was used to extract RNA from every sample. Libraries were amplified in two PCR steps, with a second sample barcode and Illumina TruSeq adapters added in the second step. Sequencing of the libraries was done on an Illumina NovaSeq, producing 2 x 150 bp paired-end reads. Per the original workflow: The reads were demultiplexed and collapsed into UMI-guided consensus sequences using migec v1.2.7. Using mixcr v2.1.11, UMI consensuses were aligned to TRA and TRB V and J templates and then assembled into clonotypes. A clonotype was counted as expanded or contracted only if both edgeR and NoisET called the change significant, with noise models trained on biological replicates. For edgeR calls, the thresholds were a false discovery rate-adjusted p below 0.01 and a log2 fold-change of 1. As an exploratory analysis of dynamics, max-normalized trajectories of the 1000 most abundant clonotypes were examined by PCA with hierarchical clustering. The CD4 or CD8 phenotype of responding clones was assigned using the separately sequenced CD4+ and CD8+ repertoires. Starting from the raw public reads, TCRdb applied fastp trimming at Q25, assembled clones with MiXCR and retained in-frame beta chains. Rows are unified per CDR3 protein, each entry keeping the most common DNA and genes. The V and J calls come from TCRdb's annotation, not from the publication. The sample yields under 450,000 distinct CDR3 sequences; more than 20% were counted once. 10% to 15% of the sample rests with the top ten.

The chain uses TRBV12-3 or TRBV12-4 and TRBJ1-2, with 7 bases in between that match TRBD1. The sample taken for sequencing was PBMCs or a T cell subset sorted from them (not recorded which). This TCR derives from an adult woman who had mild COVID-19 (a few samples of this study predate the infection). The sample titles of this study are shuffled in the database, so cell type and time point are left out; the donor was told from shared clones. The CDR3 region has the sequence CASSLRWQGDGYTF. In nucleotides, the sequence is TGTGCCAGCAGTTTAAGATGGCAGGGGGATGGCTACACCTTC.